Listed below are T cell receptor beta chains from one sample, sequenced in a study of cytomegalovirus exposure and HLA in healthy donors. The method was immunoSEQ multiplex PCR; TCRdb's version includes in-frame clones alone and lacks a portion of them. The table includes 80,000 or so clones, around 84% detected once. The sequencing sample was made of PBMCs. The receptors here all came from a man aged 35 to 55 in good health and CMV-seronegative. The CDR3 runs from the conserved cysteine through the conserved F or W. D genes are given only for firm matches.

d_call,v_call,cdr3_aa
NA,TRBV6-5,CASSYSRPTEAFF
NA,TRBV5-4,CASSSSNTGELFF
NA,TRBV6-1,CASSGGYSNQPQHF
TRBD1,TRBV6-4,CASSQGAENIQYF
NA,TRBV5-4,CASSLVALTANNEQFF
NA,TRBV27,CASRDRSTDTQYF
NA,TRBV7-9,CASSFPGIGEKLFF
NA,TRBV19,CASSIWEGSGNQPQHF
TRBD1,TRBV9,CASSVGDRSTDTQYF
NA,TRBV7-6,CASSLEAGSQYGYTF
TRBD2,TRBV27,CASSYGGRYNEQFF
NA,TRBV5-4,CASSLTPSTDTQYF
NA,TRBV7-8,CASSLWVLLAQNTEAFF
NA,TRBV5-1,CASRYWTDNYEQYF
TRBD1,TRBV5-6,CASSLAGTEKYGYTF
TRBD1,TRBV9,CASRPGQNTDTQYF
TRBD1,TRBV25-1,CASRRTGGTGELFF
NA,TRBV5-1,CASSLAAGRGAGNTIYF
TRBD1,TRBV30,CAWTWDRGNYGYTF
TRBD2,TRBV19,CASSSTSGSLETQYF
TRBD1,TRBV7-2,CASSPGTVGTEAFF
TRBD2,TRBV13,CASIGLAEVWPHEQFF
TRBD1,TRBV7-8,CASSLRVLMGQAFYGYTF
TRBD1,TRBV7-8,CASSSRGLTYEQYF